The 28 T cell receptor beta chains listed next were all sequenced from one sample in a study of blood T cell repertoires in COVID-19. Sequencing was performed with immunoSEQ multiplex PCR; in TCRdb, only in-frame clones are kept and a portion is missing. This sample yields about 230,000 clones, of which approximately 80% are seen a single time; about 2% belongs to the top ten. The sample consisted of PBMCs or T cells enriched from blood (not recorded which). The receptors originated from a man in his sixties who had recovered from COVID-19.

This chain uses TRBV30 with TRBJ2-4; 11 nucleotides line up with TRBD1. The CDR3 length is 15 residues. Germline-derived CDR1 and CDR2 are GTSNPN and SVGIG (reference sequence). V shed 5 bases and J 6 bases; nucleotides not matched to a gene: 9. CDR3: CAWGPGQGDRNIQYF. The CDR3 region has the DNA TGTGCCTGGGGGCCGGGACAGGGGGATAGAAACATTCAGTACTTC.

This clone showed up just a few times. Distinct nucleotide sequences in the sample also encode this CDR3. The chain combines TRBV7-8 with TRBJ2-7; 7 bases map to TRBD2. Germline V lookup: CDR1 SGHVS, CDR2 FQNEAQ. The V segment lost 1 base and the J segment 2 bases; nucleotides outside the gene matches: 2. This CDR3 is 14 amino acids long. CDR3 in amino acids: CASSLGLAAYEQYF. Here the CDR3 DNA reads TGTGCCAGCAGCTTAGGTCTAGCGGCCTACGAGCAGTACTTC.

CDR3 region: CASSPSMGTGVEAFF. CDR3 bases: TGTGCCAGTAGCCCGAGTATGGGGACAGGGGTTGAAGCTTTCTTT. The rearrangement joins TRBV19 to TRBJ1-1, with TRBD1 matching over 10 bases. This CDR3 contains 15 residues. After removal of 6 bases from V and 7 bases from J, the junction contained 11 bases not matched to a gene. The germline CDR1 and CDR2 sequences are LNHDA and SQIVND (reference sequence).

V usage is TRBV6-2 or TRBV6-3 and J usage is TRBJ2-2; 10 bases map to TRBD2. The CDR3 totals 17 residues. Germline CDR1 MNHEY, CDR2 SVGEGT. V dropped 2 bases and J dropped 4; count of bases not matched to a gene: 7. The CDR3 DNA reads TGTGCCAGCAGTTACCGCCAGGTAGCGGGGGGCACCGGGGAGCTGTTTTTT. Translated: CASSYRQVAGGTGELFF.

The chain links TRBV27 to TRBJ2-3, with D perhaps matching TRBD1 (5 bases). Germline lookup yields CDR1 MNHEY and CDR2 SMNVEV (reference sequence). The CDR3 spans 15 residues. Trimming shortened V by 3 bases and J by 7 bases, and 17 bases separated the two germline ends. The CDR3 sequence is CASSFQNPSGYTQYF. The CDR3 DNA is TGTGCCAGCAGTTTCCAAAATCCATCAGGGTATACGCAGTATTTT.

The chain couples TRBV6-5 to TRBJ1-2; the match to TRBD1 covers 9 bases. This CDR3 is built from 14 residues. Trimming removed 7 bases from V and 2 bases from J; junction bases left unmatched: 5. The germline CDR1 and CDR2 sequences are MNHEY and SVGAGI. The DNA for the CDR3 is TGTGCCAGCACCCGGGACAGGGAAAACTATGGCTACACCTTC. The encoded protein is CASTRDRENYGYTF.

J is TRBJ2-3 and V is TRBV7-2, with TRBD2 identical over 9 bases. The junction had 1 base not matched to a gene; V was cut back by 3 bases and J by 0 bases. This CDR3 has 15 amino acids. The germline V gene has CDR1 SGHTA and CDR2 FQGNSA. The DNA of the CDR3 is TGTGCCAGCAGCTTCAGCGGGGGGAGCACAGATACGCAGTATTTT. Protein sequence: CASSFSGGSTDTQYF.

This sequence joins TRBV24-1 and TRBJ2-3, with D unclear. Germline-derived CDR1 and CDR2 are KGHDR and SFDVKD. The ends were cut back, 3 bases at V and 5 bases at J, with 14 bases in the middle. The CDR3 runs 15 residues. Here the CDR3 DNA reads TGTGCCACCAGTGATGGCTCCGACTCGAAAGATACGCAGTATTTT. Its protein product is CATSDGSDSKDTQYF.

The CDR3: CTSSQDRSDSLIETQYF. DNA for the CDR3: TGCACCAGCAGCCAAGATCGGTCGGACAGCTTGATAGAGACCCAGTACTTC. This chain connects TRBV1 to TRBJ2-5; the table assigns TRBD1, which was not confirmed against the DNA. TRBV1 is noted as a pseudogene. This CDR3 is 17 amino acids long.

The rearrangement links TRBV5-5 to TRBJ1-1, with D unclear. The germline V gene has CDR1 SGHKS and CDR2 YYEKEE (reference sequence). V was cut by 0 bases and J by 7 bases, with 7 bases left in between. The CDR3 has 12 amino acids. The CDR3 DNA reads as TGTGCCAGCAGCTTGGGTCAGATTGAAGCTTTCTTT. Its translation: CASSLGQIEAFF.

Only a few counts were recorded for this clone. This chain connects TRBV7-3 to TRBJ2-2; D is possibly TRBD1 (5 bases). This CDR3 has 14 amino acids. Trimming took 2 bases from V and 7 from J, leaving 11 bases between them. CDR1 SGHTA and CDR2 FQGTGA come from the germline V gene. CDR3 coding DNA: TGTGCCAGCAGCTTAGATCCAGGGATCGGGGAGCTGTTTTTT. Translating gives CASSLDPGIGELFF.

This clone has just one count. The chain employs TRBV11-2 and TRBJ1-1; 7 positions match TRBD1. V shed 5 bases and J 4 bases; nucleotides not matched to a gene: 4. Germline assignment: CDR1 SGHAT and CDR2 FQNNGV. This CDR3 has 13 amino acids. The CDR3 is CASSINRGTEAFF. In DNA form, the CDR3 reads TGTGCCAGCAGCATTAACAGGGGCACTGAAGCTTTCTTT.

The table lists this clone with a few counts. CDR3 region: CATRSRNTGELFF. DNA of the CDR3: TGTGCCACCAGATCCAGGAACACCGGGGAGCTGTTTTTT. V and J are TRBV24-1 and TRBJ2-2; D is uncertain. Germline CDR1 is KGHDR and CDR2 is SFDVKD. V lost 7 bases and J 1 base, leaving 6 bases between the germline ends. The CDR3 has 13 amino acids.

CDR3 bases: TGTGCCAGCAGCTTAGGACAGACTTCCCAAGAGACCCAGTACTTC. Residues: CASSLGQTSQETQYF. V and J are TRBV11-3 and TRBJ2-5; D perhaps matches TRBD1 (5 bases). Germline V gene data show CDR1 as SGHNT and CDR2 as YENEEA. The CDR3 runs 15 residues. V was shortened by 1 base and J by 1 base, with 10 bases between the two germline ends.

The chain is built from TRBV19 and TRBJ1-2; no clear D gene. The CDR3 is 12 residues long. V was clipped by 5 bases and J by 4 bases, with 8 bases between them. CDR1 is LNHDA and CDR2 is SQIVND in the germline V gene (reference sequence). DNA for the CDR3: TGTGCCAGTAGTGCAGTTCTCTATGGCTACACCTTC. The encoded protein is CASSAVLYGYTF.

V is TRBV6-6 and J is TRBJ1-4, with D unresolved. Trimming took off 8 bases at V and 3 bases at J, with 13 bases between the two ends. The CDR3 length is 14 residues. Germline lookup yields CDR1 MNHNY and CDR2 SVGAGI (reference sequence). CDR3 sequence reads: CASWSRAPNEKLFF. The CDR3 coding sequence is TGTGCCAGCTGGTCTCGAGCTCCTAATGAAAAACTGTTTTTT.

This sequence joins TRBV6-5 and TRBJ1-5; 9 nucleotides match TRBD1. The CDR3 runs 15 residues. Germline lookup yields CDR1 MNHEY and CDR2 SVGAGI. With V trimmed by 6 bases and J by 1 base, 4 bases remained unmatched. The CDR3 reads CASRQGAISNQPQHF. The CDR3 nucleotides read TGTGCCAGCAGACAGGGGGCAATCAGCAATCAGCCCCAGCATTTT.

This rearrangement joins TRBV7-9 to TRBJ2-3; 8 positions match TRBD2. The trim removed 6 bases at V and 7 bases at J, leaving 15 bases unmatched. This CDR3 has 16 residues. Germline V lookup: CDR1 SEHNR, CDR2 FQNEAQ (reference sequence). CDR3 coding DNA: TGTGCCAGCAGACCCGCGGTGGGACTAGATTCTTATACGCAGTATTTT. Translation: CASRPAVGLDSYTQYF.

J is TRBJ1-1 and V is TRBV7-6; 10 bases line up with TRBD1. Germline V gives CDR1 SGHVS, CDR2 FNYEAQ. V gave up 5 bases and J gave up 7 bases; unmatched junction bases: 10. CDR3 length: 15 residues. CDR3 region: CASSPTPGQGNEAFF. CDR3 DNA sequence: TGTGCCAGCAGCCCTACCCCGGGACAGGGGAATGAAGCTTTCTTT. Using reference TRBV7-6 and TRBJ1-1 for the parts outside the CDR3, the full variable domain is GAGVSQSPRYKVTKRGQDVALRCDPISGHVSLYWYRQALGQGPEFLTYFNYEAQQDKSGLPNDRFSAERPEGSISTLTIQRTEQRDSAMYRCASSPTPGQGNEAFFGQGTRLTVV.

This clone was detected many times. The J gene is TRBJ1-3, the V gene TRBV11-2, with D perhaps matching TRBD1 (6 bases). Per germline, CDR1 SGHAT and CDR2 FQNNGV. This CDR3 is 13 amino acids long. V lost 4 bases and J 7 bases, leaving 11 bases between the germline ends. CDR3 amino acids: CASSSTRGNTIYF. The CDR3 DNA is TGTGCCAGCAGCTCCACGAGGGGGAACACCATATATTTT.

V usage is TRBV4-2 and J usage is TRBJ1-2, with TRBD1 matching over 11 bases. V dropped 2 bases and J dropped 8; count of bases not matched to a gene: 13. The CDR3 runs to 17 residues. The V gene's germline CDR1 is LGHNA and CDR2 YNFKEQ. As DNA, the CDR3 is TGTGCCAGCAGCCAAATGGCCTACCGGACAGGGGGCGGGGGCTACACCTTC. Translating it yields CASSQMAYRTGGGGYTF.

This clone was observed once. The V and J genes are TRBV24-1 and TRBJ2-3, with 11 positions matching TRBD1. This CDR3 comprises 18 residues. After removal of 4 bases from V and 0 bases from J, the junction contained 8 bases not matched to a gene. From germline, CDR1 is KGHDR and CDR2 SFDVKD. This CDR3 is CATSDPRGTGGSTDTQYF. The CDR3, as DNA: TGTGCCACCAGTGACCCACGGGGGACAGGGGGAAGCACAGATACGCAGTATTTT.

The rearrangement links TRBV4-3 to TRBJ1-4; maybe TRBD1 (5 bases). The germline V and J ends were trimmed by 0 bases and 12 bases, with 11 bases remaining between them. CDR1 and CDR2 (germline): LGHNA, YSLEER. The CDR3 is 13 residues long. CDR3: CASSQDGGRELFF. The DNA of the CDR3 is TGCGCCAGCAGCCAAGATGGGGGGAGGGAACTGTTTTTT.

This chain's CDR3 is CASRQDLNEKLFF. CDR3 sequence (DNA): TGTGCCAGTAGACAAGACCTTAATGAAAAACTGTTTTTT. The chain recombines TRBV6-5 with TRBJ1-4; no clear D gene. CDR1 is MNHEY, CDR2 SVGAGI, per germline. This CDR3 is 13 amino acids long. V was clipped by 9 bases and J by 4 bases, with 12 bases between them.

The chain joins TRBV12-2 to TRBJ2-2; the table names TRBD2, a call not compared with the DNA. TRBV12-2 corresponds to a pseudogene. The CDR3 sequence is 16 residues long. CDR3 sequence reads: CASRLIAGAYTGELFF. CDR3 coding DNA: TGTGCAAGTCGCTTAATAGCGGGGGCGTACACCGGGGAGCTGTTTTTT.

The chain combines TRBV5-5 with TRBJ2-1; tentative D call: TRBD2 (5 bases). Germline CDR1 SGHKS, CDR2 YYEKEE (reference sequence). CDR3 length: 15 amino acids. V lost 5 bases, J lost 8 bases, and 20 bases lay in between. As DNA, the CDR3 is TGTGCCAGCAGTTTCCCCAGACGGGGTGGGGATGAGCAGTTCTTC. Residues: CASSFPRRGGDEQFF. The full variable domain, in which reference TRBV5-5 and TRBJ2-1 provide the parts outside the CDR3, is DAGVTQSPTHLIKTRGQQVTLRCSPISGHKSVSWYQQVLGQGPQFIFQYYEKEERGRGNFPDRFSARQFPNYSSELNVNALLLGDSALYLCASSFPRRGGDEQFFGPGTRLTVL.

The rearrangement links TRBV2 to TRBJ2-7, with 10 positions matching TRBD1. Trimming at V came to 2 bases and at J to 4 bases, leaving 5 bases not matched to a gene. The CDR3 is 15 residues long. The germline CDR1 and CDR2 sequences are SNHLY and FYNNEI. In DNA, the CDR3 is TGTGCCAGCAGTGAACCGACAGGGGGCATATACGAGCAGTACTTC. Its translation is CASSEPTGGIYEQYF.

This sequence joins TRBV19 and TRBJ2-1; 8 positions agree with TRBD2. V was clipped by 2 bases and J by 6 bases; unmatched bases: 9. The CDR3 runs to 16 residues. The germline V gene has CDR1 LNHDA and CDR2 SQIVND (reference sequence). CDR3 loop: CASSIRSAGGPNEQFF. In nucleotides, the CDR3 is TGTGCCAGTAGTATACGATCGGCGGGGGGCCCCAATGAGCAGTTCTTC.